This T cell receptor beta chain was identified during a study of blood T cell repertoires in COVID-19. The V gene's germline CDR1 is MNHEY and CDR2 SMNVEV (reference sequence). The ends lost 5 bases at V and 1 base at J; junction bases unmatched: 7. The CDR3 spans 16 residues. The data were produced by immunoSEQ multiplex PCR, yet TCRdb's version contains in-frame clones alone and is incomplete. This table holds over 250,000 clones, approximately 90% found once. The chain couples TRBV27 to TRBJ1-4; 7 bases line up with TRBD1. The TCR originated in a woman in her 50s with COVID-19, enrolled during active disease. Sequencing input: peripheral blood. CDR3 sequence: CASSRSRQGTNEKLFF. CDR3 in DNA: TGTGCCAGCAGTCGATCCCGACAGGGAACTAATGAAAAACTGTTTTTT.